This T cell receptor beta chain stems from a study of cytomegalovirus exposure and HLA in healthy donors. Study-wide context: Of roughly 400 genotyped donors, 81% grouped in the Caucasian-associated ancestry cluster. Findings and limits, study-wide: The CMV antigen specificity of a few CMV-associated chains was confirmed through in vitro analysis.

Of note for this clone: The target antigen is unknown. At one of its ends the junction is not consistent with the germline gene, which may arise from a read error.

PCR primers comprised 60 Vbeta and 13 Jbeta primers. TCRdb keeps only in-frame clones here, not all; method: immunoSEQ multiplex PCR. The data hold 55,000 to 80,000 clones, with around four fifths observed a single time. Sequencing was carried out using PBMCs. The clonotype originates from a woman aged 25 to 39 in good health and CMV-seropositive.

The CDR3 DNA reads as TGTGCCAGCAGTGAATTAGCAGGGGTGGAATTCTTGCTTCACTTC. This sequence encodes CASSELAGVEFLLHF. The chain employs TRBV6-1 and TRBJ1-2, with TRBD1 as a possible D gene (6 bases). Germline V gene data show CDR1 as MNHNS and CDR2 as SASEGT. This CDR3 spans 15 amino acids.